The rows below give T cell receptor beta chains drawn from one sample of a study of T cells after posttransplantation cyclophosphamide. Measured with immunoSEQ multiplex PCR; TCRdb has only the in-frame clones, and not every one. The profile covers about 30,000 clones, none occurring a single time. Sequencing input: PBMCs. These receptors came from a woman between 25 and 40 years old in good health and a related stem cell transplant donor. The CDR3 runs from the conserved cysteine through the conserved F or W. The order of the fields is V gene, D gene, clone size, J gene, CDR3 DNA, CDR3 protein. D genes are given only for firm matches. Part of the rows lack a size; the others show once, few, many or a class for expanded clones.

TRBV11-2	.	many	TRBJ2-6	TGTGCCAGCAGCTTACAGGTTTCTGGGGCCAACGTCCTGACTTTC	CASSLQVSGANVLTF
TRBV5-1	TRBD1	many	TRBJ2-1	TGCGCCAGCAGCTTGGGGACAGGGGGTAACTACAATGAGCAGTTCTTC	CASSLGTGGNYNEQFF
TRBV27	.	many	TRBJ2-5	TGTGCCAGCAGTTTGGAGGGGGCCGTCGATGAGACCCAGTACTTC	CASSLEGAVDETQYF
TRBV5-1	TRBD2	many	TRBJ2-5	TGCGCCAGCAGCTTGGCGCCTAGCGGGGCTCAAGAGACCCAGTACTTC	CASSLAPSGAQETQYF
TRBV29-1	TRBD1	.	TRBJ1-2	TGCAGCGTTGTTGGGGGACAGGACCCGTATGGCTACACCTTC	CSVVGGQDPYGYTF
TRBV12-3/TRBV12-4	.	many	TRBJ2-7	TGTGCCAGCAGTCCAAGGCGGTACGAGCAGTACTTC	CASSPRRYEQYF
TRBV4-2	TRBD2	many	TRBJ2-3	TGTGCCAGCAGTGCCTCTAGCGGGGCCCCAGATACGCAGTATTTT	CASSASSGAPDTQYF
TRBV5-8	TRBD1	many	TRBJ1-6	TGTGCCAGCAGCTACTTGACAGGGGGTTCCTATAATTCACCCCTCCACTTT	CASSYLTGGSYNSPLHF
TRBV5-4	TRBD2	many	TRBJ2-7	TGTGCCAGCAGCTTGGGCCTAGCGGGGGTTTACGAGCAGTACTTC	CASSLGLAGVYEQYF
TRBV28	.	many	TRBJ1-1	TGTGCCAGCAGTAAGACTGTCGGCAACACTGAAGCTTTCTTT	CASSKTVGNTEAFF
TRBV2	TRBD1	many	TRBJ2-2	TGTGCCACTGGGACAGGGGTGAGCACCGGGGAGCTGTTTTTT	CATGTGVSTGELFF
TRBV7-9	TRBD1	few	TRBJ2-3	TGTGCCAGCAGCTTGGGACAGGGCGGCACAGATACGCAGTATTTT	CASSLGQGGTDTQYF
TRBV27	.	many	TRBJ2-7	TGTGCCAGCAGTTTACAGAGAGGACAGCTCGAGCAGTACTTC	CASSLQRGQLEQYF
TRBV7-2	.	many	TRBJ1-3	TGTGCCAGCAGCTTCCCACCTACCTCTGGAAACACCATATATTTT	CASSFPPTSGNTIYF
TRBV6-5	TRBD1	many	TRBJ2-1	TGTGCCAGCAGAGCCGGACAGGGAGCCTTCAATGAGCAGTTCTTC	CASRAGQGAFNEQFF
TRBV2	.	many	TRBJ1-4	TGTGCCAGCACCCGGTCGGGGAGGGAAATTTTT	CASTRSGREIF
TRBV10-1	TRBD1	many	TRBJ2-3	TGCGCCAGCAGTGAGCTGGGACAGCCGCGTGAGACCAGCACAGATACGCAGTATTTT	CASSELGQPRETSTDTQYF
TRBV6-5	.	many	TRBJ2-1	TGTGCCAGCACCCTCCCAGGTTACAATGAGCAGTTCTTC	CASTLPGYNEQFF
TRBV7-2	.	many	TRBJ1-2	TGTGCCAGCAGCCCGAGATCGGATGGCTACACCTTC	CASSPRSDGYTF
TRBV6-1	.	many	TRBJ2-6	TGTGCCAGCAGATACACCTCTGGGGCCAACGTCCTGACTTTC	CASRYTSGANVLTF
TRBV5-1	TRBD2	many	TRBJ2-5	TGCGCCAGCAGCTTGATACCTAGCGGGGGGCCTATTCAAGAGACCCAGTACTTC	CASSLIPSGGPIQETQYF
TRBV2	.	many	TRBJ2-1	TGTGCCAGCAGTGTCGACAGCTCCTACAATGAGCAGTTCTTC	CASSVDSSYNEQFF
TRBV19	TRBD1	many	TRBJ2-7	TGTGCCAGTTCGACAGGGGCATCTAAATGGTACGAGCAGTACTTC	CASSTGASKWYEQYF
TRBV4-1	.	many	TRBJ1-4	TGCGCCAGCAGCCAAGAAGGTTGGGCCAGAGGGGAAAAACTGTTTTTT	CASSQEGWARGEKLFF
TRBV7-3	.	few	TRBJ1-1	TGTGCCAGCAGCTTAACACATATGAACACTGAAGCTTTCTTT	CASSLTHMNTEAFF
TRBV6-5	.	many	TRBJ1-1	TGTGCCAGCAATATACAGGGAGCGAACACTGAAGCTTTCTTT	CASNIQGANTEAFF
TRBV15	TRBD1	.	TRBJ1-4	TGTGCCACCAGCAGAGATGGGACAGGGTTCAAAAAACTGTTTTTT	CATSRDGTGFKKLFF
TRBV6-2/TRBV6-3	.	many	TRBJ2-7	TGTGCCAGCAGCCGGTTAGGGGGCTACGAGCAGTACTTC	CASSRLGGYEQYF
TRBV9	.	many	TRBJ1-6	TGTGCCAGCAGCGTTCGAAGTGCGGGGGATTCACCCCTCCACTTT	CASSVRSAGDSPLHF
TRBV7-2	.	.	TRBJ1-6	TGTGCCAGCAGCTTAATGGGGGCTGATAATTCACCCCTCCACTTT	CASSLMGADNSPLHF
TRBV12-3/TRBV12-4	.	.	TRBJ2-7	TGTGCCAGCAGCATCGGACTCTCCTACGAGCAGTACTTC	CASSIGLSYEQYF
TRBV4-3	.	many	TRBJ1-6	TGCGCCAGCAGCCAAGGAGTCAGAAATTCACCCCTCCACTTT	CASSQGVRNSPLHF
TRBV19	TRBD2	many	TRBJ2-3	TGTGCCAGCTCAATCACTAGCGGCACAGATACGCAGTATTTT	CASSITSGTDTQYF
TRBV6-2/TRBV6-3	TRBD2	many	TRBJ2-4	TGTGCCAGCAAGGGACTAGCGGGGCATGTAGCCAAAAACATTCAGTACTTC	CASKGLAGHVAKNIQYF
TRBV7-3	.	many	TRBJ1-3	TGTGCCAGCAGCTTATTCTCAGGGTCTGGAAACACCATATATTTT	CASSLFSGSGNTIYF
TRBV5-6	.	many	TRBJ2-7	TGTGCCAGCAATTCGGGGGGCACAGACGAGCAGTACTTC	CASNSGGTDEQYF
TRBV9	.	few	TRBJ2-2	TGTGCCAGCAGCGTAGCGGTCTCGGACACGTCGAACACCGGGGAGCTGTTTTTT	CASSVAVSDTSNTGELFF
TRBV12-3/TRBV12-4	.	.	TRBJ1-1	TGTGCCAGCAGTTTTGACAGCACTGAAGCTTTCTTT	CASSFDSTEAFF
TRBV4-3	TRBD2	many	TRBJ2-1	TGCGCCAGCAGCCAAGAAGCGGGGGGGAACAATGAGCAGTTCTTC	CASSQEAGGNNEQFF
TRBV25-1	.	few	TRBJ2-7	TGTGCCAGCAGTGAATATTCCGGCGGGGGCAACTACGAGCAGTACTTC	CASSEYSGGGNYEQYF
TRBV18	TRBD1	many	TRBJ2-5	TGTGCCAGCTCACCACCGACAGGGGTAGGAGAGACCCAGTACTTC	CASSPPTGVGETQYF
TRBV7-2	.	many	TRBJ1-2	TGTGCCAGCAGCTTAGATCCCAGTCCCTCTTATGGCTACACCTTC	CASSLDPSPSYGYTF
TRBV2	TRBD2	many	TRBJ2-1	TGTGCCAGCAGTCTAGCGGGGGGCGGTAACAATGAGCAGTTCTTC	CASSLAGGGNNEQFF
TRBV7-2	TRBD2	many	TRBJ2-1	TGTGCCAGCAGCTTAGAGGGACTAGCGGGGGGTCGGGAGCAGTTCTTC	CASSLEGLAGGREQFF
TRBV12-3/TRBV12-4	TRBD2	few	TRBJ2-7	TGTGCCAGCAGTTACCCTTTAGGGACTACGTACTTC	CASSYPLGTTYF
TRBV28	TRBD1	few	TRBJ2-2	TGTGCCAGCAGTTTAACTTTCGGGACAGCGAACACCGGGGAGCTGTTTTTT	CASSLTFGTANTGELFF